Listed below are T cell receptor beta chains from one sample, sequenced in a study of shared clonotypes between healthy human individuals. Repertoires were generated with immunoSEQ multiplex PCR, while TCRdb's copy carries only in-frame clones and drops some. The data hold 950,000 to 1,300,000 clones, with approximately 72% observed a single time. The material sequenced was memory CD4+ T cells sorted from blood. The receptors stem from a man between 18 and 35 years old in good health. CDR3s include the opening cysteine and the closing phenylalanine or tryptophan. A D gene is named only where the DNA matches it firmly. Expanded clones are given a class, and other clones once, few, many or no size at all.

>TRBV10-3|TRBJ2-7|TRBD1|NA
CAISENRGNHEQYF
TGTGCCATCAGTGAAAACAGGGGAAACCACGAGCAGTACTTC
>TRBV10-3|TRBJ2-2|NA|NA
CAISEGVGTGELFF
TGTGCCATCAGTGAGGGAGTTGGCACCGGGGAGCTGTTTTTT
>TRBV19|TRBJ2-2|NA|NA
CASSIGGGTGELFF
TGTGCCAGTAGTATAGGGGGCGGTACCGGGGAGCTGTTTTTT
>TRBV30|TRBJ1-6|NA|NA
CAALRGPGVPGDSPLHF
TGTGCCGCCCTGCGGGGTCCAGGGGTTCCCGGGGATTCACCCCTCCACTTT
>TRBV14|TRBJ2-4|NA|NA
CASSQQSGGDIQYF
TGTGCCAGCAGCCAACAGTCAGGTGGGGACATTCAGTACTTC
>TRBV7-3|TRBJ2-5|TRBD1|NA
CASSPGTGGRTQYF
TGTGCCAGCAGTCCCGGGACAGGGGGGAGGACCCAGTACTTC
>TRBV5-5|TRBJ2-5|NA|NA
CASSPEGLGAETQYF
TGTGCCAGCAGCCCGGAAGGTTTAGGGGCAGAGACCCAGTACTTC
>TRBV6-7|TRBJ2-3|NA|once
CASSYSPAADTDTQYF
TGTGCCAGCAGTTACTCCCCGGCAGCAGACACAGATACGCAGTATTTT
>TRBV7-2|TRBJ2-7|TRBD2|NA
CASSRTSGVGEQYF
TGTGCCAGCAGCCGGACTAGCGGGGTGGGAGAGCAGTACTTC
>TRBV5-1|TRBJ1-1|TRBD1|few
CASSSGQVNTEAFF
TGCGCCAGCAGCTCCGGACAGGTGAACACTGAAGCTTTCTTT
>TRBV27|TRBJ1-3|NA|NA
CASSFQGWSGNTIYF
TGTGCCAGCAGTTTTCAGGGTTGGTCTGGAAACACCATATATTTT
>TRBV5-4|TRBJ1-2|NA|NA
CASSSISGYTF
TGTGCCAGCAGCTCGATTTCCGGCTACACCTTC
>TRBV28|TRBJ1-1|TRBD1|NA
CASGDSTGFGSEAFF
TGTGCCAGCGGAGACTCGACAGGGTTCGGATCTGAAGCTTTCTTT
>TRBV6-4|TRBJ2-7|NA|NA
CASRAHLSRSYEQYF
TGTGCCAGCAGGGCCCATCTATCCCGCTCCTACGAGCAGTACTTC
>TRBV4-2|TRBJ2-5|TRBD2|NA
CASSQDIERGGKETQYF
TGTGCCAGCAGCCAAGATATTGAGCGGGGGGGCAAAGAGACCCAGTACTTC
>TRBV11-2|TRBJ1-1|NA|once
CASSSREVAFF
TGTGCCAGCAGCTCCAGGGAGGTGGCTTTCTTT
>TRBV10-1|TRBJ2-3|NA|many
CASSARTSTDTQYF
TGCGCCAGCAGTGCACGGACTAGCACAGATACGCAGTATTTT
>TRBV2|TRBJ1-5|NA|few
CASSDSYSNQPQHF
TGTGCCAGCAGTGACAGCTATAGCAATCAGCCCCAGCATTTT
>TRBV19|TRBJ1-1|NA|NA
CASSAQAKNTEAFF
TGTGCCAGTAGTGCACAGGCGAAGAACACTGAAGCTTTCTTT
>TRBV18|TRBJ2-1|TRBD2|NA
CASSGLANNEQFF
TGTGCCAGCTCGGGACTAGCAAACAATGAGCAGTTCTTC
>TRBV6-5|TRBJ1-1|NA|NA
CASSYEGWTEAFF
TGTGCCAGCAGTTATGAGGGGTGGACTGAAGCTTTCTTT
>TRBV6-5|TRBJ2-7|NA|NA
CASSYSHNRPYEQYF
TGTGCCAGCAGTTACTCGCATAACAGACCCTACGAGCAGTACTTC
>TRBV4-3|TRBJ1-5|NA|NA
CASSQDAGIVNQPQHF
TGCGCCAGCAGCCAAGACGCGGGTATCGTCAATCAGCCCCAGCATTTT
>TRBV11-3|TRBJ2-3|TRBD1|NA
CASSFGTGGTDTQYF
TGTGCCAGCAGCTTCGGGACAGGAGGCACAGATACGCAGTATTTT
>TRBV28|TRBJ2-7|NA|NA
CASSPLGKGEEQYF
TGTGCCAGCAGTCCCTTGGGGAAGGGAGAGGAGCAGTACTTC
>TRBV11-3|TRBJ2-1|NA|NA
CASSLEGLRDEQFF
TGTGCCAGCAGCTTGGAGGGCTTAAGGGATGAGCAGTTCTTC
>TRBV18|TRBJ1-2|NA|NA
CASSPRGGKDGYTF
TGTGCCAGCTCACCGAGGGGAGGGAAGGACGGCTACACCTTC
>TRBV23-1|TRBJ2-4|TRBD2|few
CASSQQGLAGAKNIQYF
TGCGCCAGCAGTCAACAGGGACTAGCGGGCGCCAAAAACATTCAGTACTTC
>TRBV18|TRBJ2-7|NA|NA
CASSPPLAGARNEQYF
TGTGCCAGCTCACCACCTCTAGCAGGGGCAAGGAACGAGCAGTACTTC
>TRBV5-1|TRBJ2-5|NA|NA
CASSQDPSSSQTQYF
TGCGCCAGCAGCCAGGACCCTTCATCGAGCCAGACCCAGTACTTC